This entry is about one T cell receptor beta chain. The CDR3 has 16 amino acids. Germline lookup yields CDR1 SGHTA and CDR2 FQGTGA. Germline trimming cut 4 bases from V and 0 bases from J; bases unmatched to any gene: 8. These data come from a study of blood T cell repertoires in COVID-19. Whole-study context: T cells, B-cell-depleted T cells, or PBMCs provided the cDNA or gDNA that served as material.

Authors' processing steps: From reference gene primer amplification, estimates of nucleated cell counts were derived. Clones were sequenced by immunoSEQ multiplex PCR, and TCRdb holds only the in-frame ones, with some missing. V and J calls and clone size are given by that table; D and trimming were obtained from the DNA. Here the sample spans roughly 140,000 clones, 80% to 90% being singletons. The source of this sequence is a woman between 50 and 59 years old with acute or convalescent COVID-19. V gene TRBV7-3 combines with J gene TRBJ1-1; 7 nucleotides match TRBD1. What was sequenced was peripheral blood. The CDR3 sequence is CASSSQGPNMNTEAFF. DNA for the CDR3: TGTGCCAGCAGCTCACAGGGGCCCAACATGAACACTGAAGCTTTCTTT.